This T cell receptor (beta chain) stems from a study of OX40 agonist ivuxolimab in advanced cancers. Study overall: Ivuxolimab is a fully human IgG2 antibody that activates OX40 (CD134). Partial responses were seen in three patients, one with hepatocellular carcinoma and two with cutaneous melanoma. Whole-study results and caveats: On average, a greater number of expanded clones characterised CD8+ T cells relative to CD4+.

Deletions cut 7 bases from V and 0 bases from J, with 16 bases between. CDR3 length equals 15 residues. The germline V gene has CDR1 SGHVS and CDR2 FQNEAQ. In its sample, this clone was seen a few times. The antigen is undetermined. The assay was immunoSEQ multiplex PCR, and TCRdb's table has in-frame clones only and misses some. The top ten clones hold approximately 6.1% of a sample with tens of thousands of clones, approximately 81% of them seen once. The clonotype comes from an adult with an advanced solid tumor such as melanoma, head and neck, liver or kidney cancer. The J gene is TRBJ2-7, the V gene TRBV7-8; tentatively, D is TRBD1 or TRBD2 (5 bases each). The input for sequencing was CD4+ or CD8+ T cells sorted from blood, taken in a trial of the OX40 agonist ivuxolimab. The CDR3 here is CASIPDGAGSYEQYF. In DNA form, the CDR3 reads TGTGCCAGCATCCCAGATGGGGCGGGCTCCTACGAGCAGTACTTC.